The rows below give T cell receptor beta chains drawn from one sample of a study of identifying expanded T cells in peripheral blood. TCRdb's copy holds only in-frame clones and misses some; the assay was immunoSEQ multiplex PCR. This table holds approximately 120,000 clones, around 89% found once. Specimen: blood. Receptors were obtained from a person aged 18 to 75 in good health. The CDR3 runs from the conserved cysteine through the conserved F or W. A D gene is named only where the DNA matches it firmly. Clone size is shown for a subset of rows, as once, few, many or a class of expanded clone.

V	size	J	D	CDR3	DNA
TRBV18	.	TRBJ2-3	TRBD1	CASSPPGTGRTDTQYF	TGTGCCAGCTCACCACCGGGGACAGGGCGCACAGATACGCAGTATTTT
TRBV7-9	.	TRBJ2-1	.	CASSLGVEYYNEQFF	TGTGCCAGCAGCTTAGGGGTGGAGTACTACAATGAGCAGTTCTTC
TRBV6-5	once	TRBJ2-7	TRBD2	CASSYISGGEVEQYF	TGTGCCAGCAGTTACATCTCGGGAGGGGAGGTAGAGCAGTACTTC
TRBV2	.	TRBJ1-1	.	CASSDLTRMNTEAFF	TGTGCCAGCAGTGACCTAACACGGATGAACACTGAAGCTTTCTTT
TRBV11-3	.	TRBJ1-3	.	CASSPRDSRGPGNTIYF	TGTGCCAGCAGCCCGAGGGACTCCCGGGGCCCTGGAAACACCATATATTTT
TRBV5-4	.	TRBJ1-2	.	CASSSSTSVNYGYTF	TGTGCCAGCAGCTCTTCGACTTCAGTTAACTATGGCTACACCTTC
TRBV7-3	.	TRBJ1-2	.	CASSAYTGNPWGYTF	TGTGCCAGCAGCGCCTACACAGGGAATCCTTGGGGCTACACCTTC
TRBV7-3	.	TRBJ2-1	.	CASSLNRVINNEQFF	TGTGCCAGCAGCTTAAATCGAGTAATAAACAATGAGCAGTTCTTC
TRBV10-3	.	TRBJ1-2	.	CAISTRSGRGQPYGYTF	TGTGCCATCAGCACCAGATCGGGTCGCGGACAGCCCTATGGCTACACCTTC
TRBV7-9	.	TRBJ2-6	.	CASSWVAYGANVLTF	TGTGCCAGCAGCTGGGTCGCGTATGGGGCCAACGTCCTGACTTTC
TRBV15	.	TRBJ2-1	.	CATSTTLAIDEQFF	TGTGCCACCAGCACGACACTAGCAATCGATGAGCAGTTCTTC
TRBV7-3	.	TRBJ2-7	TRBD1	CASSPGQGGPGEQYF	TGTGCCAGCAGCCCGGGACAGGGGGGACCGGGGGAGCAGTACTTC
TRBV10-3	.	TRBJ2-2	.	CAISERDYTGELFF	TGTGCCATCAGTGAGAGAGATTACACCGGGGAGCTGTTTTTT
TRBV4-1	.	TRBJ2-1	.	CASSQGAGAPFIISEQFF	TGCGCCAGCAGCCAGGGGGCGGGAGCCCCTTTTATCATTAGTGAGCAGTTCTTC
TRBV7-9	.	TRBJ2-7	.	CASSLAGGSYEQYF	TGTGCCAGCAGCTTAGCCGGGGGCAGCTACGAGCAGTACTTC
TRBV5-1	.	TRBJ2-5	.	CASSPGTKETQYF	TGCGCCAGCAGCCCCGGGACAAAAGAGACCCAGTACTTC
TRBV27	.	TRBJ2-2	.	CASSSWAVGGTGELFF	TGTGCCAGCAGTTCCTGGGCCGTAGGAGGCACCGGGGAGCTGTTTTTT
TRBV5-4	.	TRBJ1-2	.	CASSLGLSPANYGYTF	TGTGCCAGCAGCCTGGGACTTTCTCCTGCTAACTATGGCTACACCTTC
TRBV23-1	.	TRBJ1-3	.	CASSQSLTGNTIYF	TGCGCCAGCAGTCAATCATTGACTGGAAACACCATATATTTT
TRBV7-2	.	TRBJ2-7	TRBD2	CASSRPWTSGSYEQYF	TGTGCCAGCAGCCGACCTTGGACTAGCGGGAGTTACGAGCAGTACTTC
TRBV10-3	.	TRBJ1-1	TRBD1	CAISRPGQTGNTEAFF	TGTGCCATCAGTCGACCGGGACAGACGGGGAACACTGAAGCTTTCTTT
TRBV19	.	TRBJ2-2	TRBD1	CASSMGQGSGELFF	TGTGCCAGTAGTATGGGACAGGGGTCCGGGGAGCTGTTTTTT
TRBV21-1	few	TRBJ1-2	.	CASTRGNSNYGYTF	TGTGCCAGCACCCGAGGAAATTCTAACTATGGCTACACCTTC
TRBV2	.	TRBJ2-7	.	CASSDGGFTYEQYF	TGTGCCAGCAGTGATGGCGGATTTACCTACGAGCAGTACTTC
TRBV7-9	.	TRBJ2-1	TRBD2	CASPPSGVGGNEQFF	TGTGCCAGCCCCCCTAGCGGGGTCGGAGGGAATGAGCAGTTCTTC
TRBV7-3	.	TRBJ2-3	TRBD2	CASRRGLADGSTDTQYF	TGTGCCAGCCGCCGGGGACTAGCTGACGGGAGCACAGATACGCAGTATTTT
TRBV28	.	TRBJ1-1	.	CASRPHDSLEAFF	TGTGCCAGCAGACCTCACGACAGCCTTGAAGCTTTCTTT
TRBV2	.	TRBJ1-3	.	CASSGGLSGNTIYF	TGTGCCAGCAGTGGGGGACTCTCTGGAAACACCATATATTTT
TRBV6-5	.	TRBJ2-2	TRBD2	CASTAWAGDAGELFF	TGTGCCAGTACGGCCTGGGCGGGAGATGCCGGGGAGCTGTTTTTT
TRBV5-6	.	TRBJ1-3	.	CASSSVIQGSGNTIYF	TGTGCCAGCAGCTCAGTTATTCAGGGCTCTGGAAACACCATATATTTT
TRBV29-1	once	TRBJ2-3	.	CSVERLEGTDTQYF	TGCAGCGTCGAGAGACTAGAAGGCACAGATACGCAGTATTTT
TRBV4-1	few	TRBJ2-1	.	CASSQFAGLGNEQFF	TGCGCCAGCAGCCAATTTGCGGGATTGGGGAATGAGCAGTTCTTC
TRBV28	.	TRBJ2-7	.	CASSLPGTEQYF	TGTGCCAGCAGTTTACCAGGGACCGAGCAGTACTTC
TRBV7-9	.	TRBJ1-4	TRBD1	CASSPRAGGDEKLFF	TGTGCCAGCAGCCCACGGGCAGGGGGCGATGAAAAACTGTTTTTT
TRBV6-6	.	TRBJ1-4	.	CASSASEGSNEKLFF	TGTGCCAGCAGTGCCTCCGAGGGGTCTAATGAAAAACTGTTTTTT
TRBV19	.	TRBJ2-1	TRBD2	CASSIDLAGAVDEQFF	TGTGCCAGTAGTATAGATTTAGCGGGGGCGGTGGATGAGCAGTTCTTC
TRBV5-6	.	TRBJ2-7	.	CASSSGTYEQYF	TGTGCCAGCAGCTCCGGAACCTACGAGCAGTACTTC
TRBV6-4	.	TRBJ1-1	.	CASSVGGMGSYTEAFF	TGTGCCAGCAGTGTTGGAGGTATGGGGAGTTACACTGAAGCTTTCTTT
TRBV6-5	.	TRBJ1-5	TRBD1	CASSRDSHSNQPQHF	TGTGCCAGCAGTCGGGACAGTCATAGCAATCAGCCCCAGCATTTT
TRBV27	.	TRBJ2-2	TRBD1	CASNSGGGSGELFF	TGTGCCAGCAACTCAGGGGGCGGGTCCGGGGAGCTGTTTTTT
TRBV9	once	TRBJ2-2	.	CASSVLFTAQGGELFF	TGTGCCAGCAGCGTCCTTTTCACGGCCCAGGGCGGGGAGCTGTTTTTT
TRBV5-4	.	TRBJ2-1	TRBD1	CASSPDRASYNEQFF	TGTGCCAGCAGTCCGGACAGGGCCTCCTACAATGAGCAGTTCTTC
TRBV5-1	once	TRBJ2-6	TRBD1	CASSFRTGRSGANVLTF	TGCGCCAGCAGCTTTAGGACAGGTCGCTCTGGGGCCAACGTCCTGACTTTC
TRBV7-9	.	TRBJ2-3	.	CASSFPPITDTQYF	TGTGCCAGCAGCTTCCCGCCGATAACAGATACGCAGTATTTT
TRBV18	.	TRBJ1-5	.	CASSPAVDQPQHF	TGTGCCAGCTCCCCGGCCGTGGATCAGCCCCAGCATTTT
TRBV5-1	.	TRBJ1-2	.	CASSLPGPGPGYTF	TGCGCCAGCAGCTTACCAGGCCCGGGACCTGGCTACACCTTC
TRBV6-5	.	TRBJ1-2	.	CASSYSSGEDYGYTF	TGTGCCAGCAGTTACTCTTCGGGGGAGGACTATGGCTACACCTTC
TRBV5-1	.	TRBJ2-7	.	CASSLGAGEAGLYF	TGCGCCAGCAGCCTGGGGGCCGGCGAAGCGGGTTTGTACTTC
TRBV14	.	TRBJ2-1	.	CASNTGAIYNEQFF	TGTGCCAGCAATACGGGGGCCATATACAATGAGCAGTTCTTC
TRBV6-5	.	TRBJ2-7	.	CASSYRQASYEQYF	TGTGCCAGCAGTTATAGACAGGCATCCTACGAGCAGTACTTC
TRBV7-3	.	TRBJ2-2	TRBD2	CASSSGVRGSGGGELFF	TGTGCCAGCAGCTCAGGGGTTCGCGGGAGCGGGGGCGGGGAGCTGTTTTTT